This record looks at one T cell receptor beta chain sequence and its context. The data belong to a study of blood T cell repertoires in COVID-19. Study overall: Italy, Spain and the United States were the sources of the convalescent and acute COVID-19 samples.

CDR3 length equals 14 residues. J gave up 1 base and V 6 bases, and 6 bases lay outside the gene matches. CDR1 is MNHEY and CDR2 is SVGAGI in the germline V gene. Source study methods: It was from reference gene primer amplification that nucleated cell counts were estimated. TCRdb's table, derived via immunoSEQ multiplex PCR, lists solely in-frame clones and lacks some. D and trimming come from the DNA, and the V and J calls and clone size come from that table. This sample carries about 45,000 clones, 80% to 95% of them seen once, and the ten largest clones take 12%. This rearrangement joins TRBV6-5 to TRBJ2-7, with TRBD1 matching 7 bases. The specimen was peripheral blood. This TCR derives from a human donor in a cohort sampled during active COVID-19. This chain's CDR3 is CASRNPGQSYEQYF. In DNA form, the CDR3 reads TGTGCCAGCAGAAACCCGGGACAGTCCTACGAGCAGTACTTC.